What follows describes a single T cell receptor (beta chain). In the source study's methods: Nucleated cell counts were estimated from reference gene primer amplification. Sequencing used immunoSEQ multiplex PCR; TCRdb keeps in-frame clones, though not all of them. D and trimming were read from the DNA, whereas the V and J calls and clone size are those reported in that table. Of 250,000 to 300,000 clones listed, approximately 90% were seen once; the top ten hold 3.7%. This sample was taken from a study of blood T cell repertoires in COVID-19. About the study: T cells, B-cell-depleted T cells, or PBMCs provided the cDNA or gDNA that served as material.

Germline trimming cut 5 bases from V and 8 bases from J; bases unmatched to any gene: 2. This CDR3 contains 13 residues. Per germline, CDR1 KGHDR and CDR2 SFDVKD. The source is a middle-aged woman with acute or convalescent COVID-19. Material for sequencing was peripheral blood. V and J are TRBV24-1 and TRBJ1-4; 9 bases align to TRBD1. CDR3 sequence (DNA): TGTGCCACCAGTGTTGGACAGGGGGAAAAACTGTTTTTT. It encodes CATSVGQGEKLFF.